This is a list of T cell receptor beta chains from one sample in a study of spatial heterogeneity in lung cancer. MiXCR was run by TCRdb on the 5' RACE reads, yielding one entry per CDR3 protein. Counted here are about 70,000 distinct CDR3 sequences, roughly 9% occurring once; the ten biggest clones make up 1.5% to 2%. Here the sequenced sample was PBMCs, taken at follow-up. These TCRs come from a female donor with early-stage non-small cell lung cancer. The CDR3 runs from the conserved cysteine through the conserved F or W. A D gene is named only where the DNA matches it firmly. Only part of the rows carry a size: once, few, many, or a class if the clone is expanded.

>TRBJ2-2|NA|many|TRBV12-3/TRBV12-4
CASSTWGRELGTGELFF
TGTGCCAGCAGCACCTGGGGGCGGGAGTTGGGCACCGGGGAGCTGTTTTTT
>TRBJ2-1|TRBD1|many|TRBV19
CASSTPDRGHGDEQFF
TGTGCCAGTAGTACCCCCGACAGGGGCCACGGCGATGAGCAGTTCTTC
>TRBJ2-3|NA|many|TRBV7-2
CASSLFPQSTQYF
TGTGCCAGCAGCTTGTTTCCCCAGAGTACGCAGTATTTT
>TRBJ2-5|TRBD1|many|TRBV20-1
CSARDRDRGQETQYF
TGCAGTGCTCGAGACCGGGACAGGGGCCAAGAGACCCAGTACTTC
>TRBJ2-7|NA|many|TRBV19
CASSPNREYDGQYF
TGTGCCAGTAGTCCAAACAGGGAGTACGACGGGCAGTACTTC
>TRBJ1-2|NA|many|TRBV5-1
CASSLSQEGYTF
TGCGCCAGCAGCTTGTCGCAGGAGGGCTACACCTTC
>TRBJ2-7|TRBD1|many|TRBV28
CASSSAGQGVDEQYF
TGTGCCAGCAGCTCGGCTGGACAGGGAGTCGACGAGCAGTACTTC
>TRBJ1-5|TRBD1|many|TRBV19
CASSRGQAFNQPQHF
TGTGCCAGTAGTAGGGGACAGGCTTTTAATCAGCCCCAGCATTTT
>TRBJ2-7|NA|many|TRBV5-6
CASSFGPAYEQYF
TGTGCCAGCAGTTTTGGTCCCGCCTACGAGCAGTACTTC
>TRBJ1-1|NA|few|TRBV3-1
CASSQGGFTEAFF
TGTGCCAGCAGCCAAGGGGGCTTCACTGAAGCTTTCTTT
>TRBJ2-3|NA|NA|TRBV20-1
CSATRVAATDTQYF
TGCAGTGCTACCAGGGTAGCTGCCACAGATACGCAGTATTTT
>TRBJ2-7|NA|NA|TRBV20-1
CSAEDSTKQYF
TGCAGTGCCGAAGACAGTACCAAGCAGTACTTC
>TRBJ1-1|TRBD1|NA|TRBV7-9
CASSPQTGENTEAFF
TGTGCCAGCAGCCCGCAGACAGGGGAGAACACTGAAGCTTTCTTT
>TRBJ2-7|TRBD2|many|TRBV6-5
CASGKSGTSGSYEQYF
TGTGCCAGCGGAAAGTCCGGGACTAGCGGCTCCTACGAGCAGTACTTC
>TRBJ1-5|NA|NA|TRBV5-1
CASSLEGRNNQPQHF
TGCGCCAGCAGCTTGGAGGGTAGGAACAATCAGCCCCAGCATTTT
>TRBJ2-3|TRBD2|few|TRBV27
CASSPLAGSRTDTQYF
TGTGCCAGCAGTCCCCTAGCGGGAAGTCGCACAGATACGCAGTATTTT
>TRBJ2-1|NA|NA|TRBV6-5
CASSFGLGGEQFF
TGTGCCAGCAGTTTCGGCCTAGGAGGTGAGCAGTTCTTC
>TRBJ2-1|NA|many|TRBV11-2
CASSTLAGKHNEQFF
TGTGCCAGCAGTACGCTGGCGGGGAAACACAATGAGCAGTTCTTC
>TRBJ2-1|NA|NA|TRBV10-1
CASSLSGKYNEQFF
TGCGCCAGCAGCCTTAGCGGAAAATACAATGAGCAGTTCTTC
>TRBJ2-3|NA|many|TRBV9
CASSIDTQYF
TGTGCCAGCAGCATCGATACGCAGTATTTT
>TRBJ2-3|NA|NA|TRBV11-2
CASSHRRLAQSTDTQYF
TGTGCCAGCAGCCACCGTCGGTTAGCCCAGAGCACAGATACGCAGTATTTT
>TRBJ2-2|NA|many|TRBV7-3
CASSSQGGTGELFF
TGTGCCAGCAGCTCCCAAGGCGGCACCGGGGAGCTGTTTTTT
>TRBJ2-3|NA|many|TRBV10-2
CASSESPGSGNTDTQYF
TGCGCCAGCAGTGAGTCCCCGGGTAGCGGAAACACAGATACGCAGTATTTT
>TRBJ1-1|NA|many|TRBV20-1
CSASSQGWAEAFF
TGCAGTGCTAGTTCCCAGGGGTGGGCTGAAGCTTTCTTT
>TRBJ1-2|NA|many|TRBV29-1
CSVSNRDGYTF
TGCAGCGTTTCAAACAGGGATGGCTACACCTTC
>TRBJ2-4|NA|many|TRBV7-2
CASSFPLASLAKNIQYF
TGTGCCAGCAGCTTCCCGCTAGCATCATTAGCCAAAAACATTCAGTACTTC
>TRBJ2-4|NA|many|TRBV7-2
CASSLGMSLAKNIQYF
TGTGCCAGCAGCTTAGGAATGTCCTTAGCCAAAAACATTCAGTACTTC
>TRBJ2-5|NA|many|TRBV7-8
CASSFNRETQYF
TGTGCCAGCAGCTTTAACAGGGAGACCCAGTACTTC
>TRBJ2-1|TRBD2|many|TRBV6-1
CASSGSWEGSYNEQFF
TGTGCCAGCAGTGGGTCGTGGGAGGGCTCCTACAATGAGCAGTTCTTC
>TRBJ2-7|TRBD2|many|TRBV4-2
CASSQGRKTSGRVLGGYEQYF
TGTGCCAGCAGCCAAGGACGAAAAACTAGCGGGAGGGTCCTAGGGGGCTACGAGCAGTACTTC
>TRBJ2-3|NA|many|TRBV14
CASRQTGKVDTQYF
TGTGCCAGCAGACAAACAGGGAAGGTAGATACGCAGTATTTT
>TRBJ2-7|NA|many|TRBV19
CASSIGRQSYEQYF
TGTGCCAGTAGTATAGGACGGCAGAGCTACGAGCAGTACTTC
>TRBJ2-7|TRBD1|NA|TRBV6-5
CASNSGQGVYEQYF
TGTGCCAGCAATTCGGGACAGGGGGTCTACGAGCAGTACTTC
>TRBJ1-1|NA|few|TRBV27
CASKGNTEAFF
TGTGCCAGCAAAGGAAACACTGAAGCTTTCTTT
>TRBJ2-2|TRBD2|NA|TRBV5-1
CASSHEGTSGENTGELFF
TGCGCCAGCAGCCACGAGGGGACTAGCGGGGAGAACACCGGGGAGCTGTTTTTT
>TRBJ2-5|NA|few|TRBV29-1
CSVEQGSRETQYF
TGCAGCGTTGAGCAAGGGAGTAGGGAGACCCAGTACTTC
>TRBJ1-1|TRBD1|NA|TRBV5-1
CASSFIPGTGYEAFF
TGCGCCAGCAGCTTTATCCCCGGGACAGGCTATGAAGCTTTCTTT
>TRBJ2-1|TRBD2|many|TRBV6-5
CASSRGGDHSYNEQFF
TGTGCCAGCAGTCGGGGGGGGGATCACTCCTACAATGAGCAGTTCTTC
>TRBJ2-5|NA|many|TRBV5-5
CASSLAPRGETQYF
TGCGCCAGCAGCTTGGCCCCCAGGGGTGAGACCCAGTACTTC
>TRBJ2-3|NA|many|TRBV3-1
CASSRTNTDTQYF
TGTGCCAGCAGCAGGACGAACACAGATACGCAGTATTTT
>TRBJ1-2|TRBD1|many|TRBV20-1
CSASHQGVGGYTF
TGCAGTGCTAGCCACCAGGGGGTGGGAGGCTACACCTTC